This T cell receptor beta chain emerged from a study of T-cell reconstitution after alpha-beta-depleted transplantation in children. The sample holds many counts of this clonotype. Antigen specificity is unknown. Unique molecular identifiers were incorporated during preparation of the TCRbeta library. TCRdb itself ran the PCR reads through MiXCR, one entry per CDR3 protein. The sample has about 110,000 distinct CDR3 sequences, 5.5% to 7% seen once. General study findings and limits: Surviving recipient T cells and thymic progenitors accounted for the high day-60 TCRbeta diversity observed in some patients. Expanded clones from the graft, numbering several hundred, reportedly supplied alpha-beta T cells about two months after transplant. One year post-transplant, T-cell counts and diversity were largely derived from T cells produced anew.

V lost 2 bases, J lost 10 bases, and 8 bases stayed unmatched. The CDR3 runs to 15 residues. Germline-derived CDR1 and CDR2 are MNHEY and SMNVEV (reference sequence). Sample: PBMCs, mostly from graft donor cells, taken 360 days after TCRalphabeta/CD19-depleted stem cell transplant. This clonotype was sampled from a male patient aged 2 to 10 who had a stem cell transplant for acute lymphoblastic leukemia, so the T cells may come from the graft donor. The V and J genes are TRBV27 and TRBJ2-1; 10 positions agree with TRBD2. The CDR3 loop is CASSLLSGRPLEQFF. CDR3 sequence (DNA): TGTGCCAGCAGTTTACTTAGCGGGAGGCCCCTGGAGCAGTTCTTC.